The 14 T cell receptor beta chains below come from one sample, sequenced in a study of blood T cell repertoires in COVID-19. Method: immunoSEQ multiplex PCR; TCRdb's copy keeps in-frame clones and lacks some. The sample contains about 70,000 clones, roughly 84% of which appear only once. Sequenced: peripheral blood. The origin of the receptors is a man younger than 45 with COVID-19, enrolled during active disease.

The rearrangement uses TRBV6-4 and TRBJ2-3; the match to TRBD2 covers 10 bases. This CDR3 spans 15 amino acids. The germline V gene encodes CDR1 MRHNA and CDR2 SNTAGT. V lost 5 bases and J lost 4; bases outside the gene matches: 6. CDR3 sequence: CASSRLAGEADTQYF. CDR3 bases: TGTGCCAGCAGTAGGCTAGCGGGAGAAGCAGATACGCAGTATTTT.

The chain employs TRBV6-5 and TRBJ1-1, with a possible D match to TRBD1 (6 bases). This CDR3 has 14 residues. Per the germline V gene, CDR1 is MNHEY and CDR2 is SVGAGI. Trimming pared 7 bases from V and 0 bases from J, leaving 12 bases between. The CDR3 is CASIDDRLNTEAFF. In nucleotides, the CDR3 is TGTGCCAGCATCGATGACAGGTTGAACACTGAAGCTTTCTTT.

J is TRBJ1-5 and V is TRBV6-4; no firm D call. Germline V gene lookup returns CDR1 MRHNA and CDR2 SNTAGT. The CDR3 contains 15 residues. Trimming removed 0 bases from V and 2 bases from J, with 8 bases in between. The CDR3 reads CASSDSDKGNQPQHF. CDR3 nucleotide sequence: TGTGCCAGCAGTGACTCTGACAAGGGCAATCAGCCCCAGCATTTT.

This chain joins TRBV3-1 (or the pseudogene TRBV3-2) and TRBJ2-1; TRBD1 matches at 10 bases. Germline trimming cut 3 bases from V and 4 bases from J; bases unmatched to any gene: 3. Germline assignment: CDR1 LGHDT and CDR2 YNNKEL (reference sequence). CDR3 length equals 15 residues. The CDR3 protein is CASSQGTGVYNEQFF. Here the CDR3 DNA reads TGTGCCAGCAGCCAGGGGACAGGGGTGTACAATGAGCAGTTCTTC.

V and J are TRBV18 and TRBJ1-4; 7 bases agree with TRBD1. The CDR3 extends over 15 amino acids. V gave up 2 bases and J gave up 7 bases; unmatched junction bases: 7. Germline loops: CDR1 KGHSH, CDR2 LQKENI. The CDR3 loop is CASSPRTGTPEKLFF. CDR3 bases: TGTGCCAGCTCACCAAGGACAGGAACGCCTGAAAAACTGTTTTTT.

The chain uses TRBV6-5 and TRBJ1-1; perhaps TRBD1 as D (6 bases). The V end lost 6 bases, the J end lost 4 bases, and 18 bases lay between the germline ends. Per the germline V gene, CDR1 is MNHEY and CDR2 is SVGAGI. CDR3 length equals 15 residues. CDR3 sequence reads: CASSPLSTGSTEAFF. The CDR3 coding sequence is TGTGCCAGCAGCCCGCTCTCGACAGGCAGCACTGAAGCTTTCTTT.

V is TRBV27 and J is TRBJ2-3; TRBD2 matches 10 bases. After removal of 6 bases from V and 6 bases from J, the junction contained 9 bases not matched to a gene. This CDR3 contains 15 residues. CDR1 and CDR2 (germline): MNHEY, SMNVEV (reference sequence). The CDR3 DNA is TGTGCCAGCAGACACCCTGGTAGCGGGAGGGATACGCAGTATTTT. It specifies CASRHPGSGRDTQYF.

The CDR3 DNA reads as TGTGCCAGCAGCCGTACGGGGATCCCAGATACGCAGTATTTT. It codes for CASSRTGIPDTQYF. The chain carries TRBV9 and TRBJ2-3; weak D call: TRBD2 (5 bases). V was trimmed by 4 bases and J by 4 bases, leaving 13 bases between them. The CDR3 length is 14 residues. Germline CDR1 and CDR2: SGDLS and YYNGEE. Filled out from reference TRBV9 and TRBJ2-3, the complete variable domain reads DSGVTQTPKHLITATGQRVTLRCSPRSGDLSVYWYQQSLDQGLQFLIQYYNGEERAKGNILERFSAQQFPDLHSELNLSSLELGDSALYFCASSRTGIPDTQYFGPGTRLTVL.

V gene TRBV18 combines with J gene TRBJ1-1, with 11 bases aligning to TRBD1. Germline loops: CDR1 KGHSH, CDR2 LQKENI. V was clipped by 4 bases and J by 5 bases; unmatched bases: 9. The CDR3 is 16 amino acids. The CDR3 loop reads CASSLGTGGQGTEAFF. The CDR3 DNA is TGTGCCAGCTCACTCGGGACAGGGGGGCAAGGTACTGAAGCTTTCTTT.

The chain employs TRBV11-2 and TRBJ1-1; D gene unclear. The CDR3 spans 14 residues. V lost 6 bases to trimming and J lost 3 bases, with 14 bases between them. In germline, CDR1 is SGHAT, CDR2 FQNNGV. The CDR3: CASRTFFGYTEAFF. CDR3 nucleotides: TGTGCCAGCAGGACTTTTTTCGGGTACACTGAAGCTTTCTTT. Based on the CDR3 plus reference TRBV11-2 and TRBJ1-1, the full variable domain is EAGVAQSPRYKIIEKRQSVAFWCNPISGHATLYWYQQILGQGPKLLIQFQNNGVVDDSQLPKDRFSAERLKGVDSTLKIQPAKLEDSAVYLCASRTFFGYTEAFFGQGTRLTVV.

This clone was detected only a few times. The chain combines TRBV6-5 with TRBJ1-6; the D gene is possibly TRBD1 (5 bases). CDR1 MNHEY and CDR2 SVGAGI come from the germline V gene. V was cut by 10 bases and J by 6 bases, with 13 bases left in between. CDR3 length equals 13 residues. The chain's CDR3 is CATLVGGNSPLHF. Here the CDR3 DNA reads TGTGCCACCCTGGTCGGGGGTAATTCACCCCTCCACTTT.

J is TRBJ1-5 and V is TRBV19, with D possibly matching TRBD1 (5 bases). CDR1 and CDR2 (germline): LNHDA, SQIVND (reference sequence). Trimming cost V 2 bases and J 6 bases, with 11 bases left between them. CDR3 length equals 14 residues. The CDR3 nucleotides read TGTGCCAGTAGTATACAGGGAAAGACTCAGCCCCAGCATTTT. Translated: CASSIQGKTQPQHF. The full variable domain, in which reference TRBV19 and TRBJ1-5 provide the parts outside the CDR3, is DGGITQSPKYLFRKEGQNVTLSCEQNLNHDAMYWYRQDPGQGLRLIYYSQIVNDFQKGDIAEGYSVSREKKESFPLTVTSAQKNPTAFYLCASSIQGKTQPQHFGDGTRLSIL.

The V gene is TRBV6-5, the J gene TRBJ2-1; TRBD2 matches 11 bases. Trimming took 7 bases from V and 5 from J; bases not matched to a gene: 7. The germline CDR1 and CDR2 sequences are MNHEY and SVGAGI. The CDR3 has 15 amino acids. CDR3: CASIPGLAGNNEQFF. The CDR3 DNA follows: TGTGCCAGCATTCCCGGACTAGCGGGCAACAATGAGCAGTTCTTC.

The V call is TRBV27, the J call TRBJ2-1; the match to TRBD1 covers 7 bases. Germline V gene lookup returns CDR1 MNHEY and CDR2 SMNVEV (reference sequence). The ends lost 5 bases at V and 7 bases at J; junction bases unmatched: 8. The CDR3 contains 14 residues. CDR3 in DNA: TGTGCCAGCAGTACCCGACAGGGTAGGAATGAGCAGTTCTTC. It codes for CASSTRQGRNEQFF.